Each of the 6 T cell receptor beta chains below was sequenced from the same sample in a study of blood T cells in healthy people across ages. A second roughly 6 to 11 cycle PCR used barcoded and J-beta primers. From the 5' RACE reads, TCRdb called clonotypes with MiXCR, one entry per CDR3 protein. The sample includes 1.8 million or so distinct CDR3 sequences, about 39% of them seen just once. Sequencing was carried out using blood. These TCRs come from a human donor in good health.

This clonotype was counted a single time. The J gene is TRBJ2-1, the V gene TRBV6-2 or TRBV6-3; perhaps TRBD1 as D (6 bases). The CDR3 has 16 amino acids. With 4 bases removed from V and 10 bases from J, the gap between germline ends came to 23 bases. Germline V gives CDR1 MNHEY, CDR2 SVGEGT. CDR3 in DNA: TGTGCCAGCAGTTCTCCCCCTCCTGACAGGTCCTACGAGCAGTTCTTC. Amino acid sequence: CASSSPPPDRSYEQFF.

V and J are TRBV7-2 and TRBJ2-5, with TRBD1 matching over 7 bases. The germline V gene encodes CDR1 SGHTA and CDR2 FQGNSA. The V segment lost 5 bases and the J segment 0 bases; nucleotides outside the gene matches: 9. The CDR3 consists of 16 residues. CDR3 amino acids: CASSARTGQYQETQYF. The CDR3 nucleotides read TGTGCCAGCAGCGCCAGGACAGGCCAGTACCAAGAGACCCAGTACTTC.

J is TRBJ2-5 and V is TRBV20-1; TRBD2 matches 8 bases. The CDR3 totals 14 residues. V lost 5 bases and J lost 7; bases outside the gene matches: 12. In germline, CDR1 is DFQATT, CDR2 SNEGSKA (reference sequence). Written as DNA, the CDR3 is TGCAGTGCTCCCGGGGGGGACTCCGAATGGACCCAGTACTTC. It translates to CSAPGGDSEWTQYF.

The rearrangement uses TRBV20-1 and TRBJ1-4; 8 nucleotides agree with TRBD1. The CDR3 is 15 amino acids. CDR1 and CDR2 from the germline V gene are DFQATT and SNEGSKA (reference sequence). The trim removed 0 bases at V and 4 bases at J, leaving 4 bases unmatched. The CDR3 DNA reads TGCAGTGCTAGAGATTGGACAGGGTTTAATGAAAAACTGTTTTTT. Protein product: CSARDWTGFNEKLFF.

The V call is TRBV6-5, the J call TRBJ2-1; 8 bases map to TRBD2. The CDR3 length is 13 residues. J was trimmed by 9 bases and V by 4 bases; bases with no gene match: 5. Germline assignment: CDR1 MNHEY and CDR2 SVGAGI. CDR3 sequence reads: CASSWGTSSEQFF. The DNA for the CDR3 is TGTGCCAGCAGTTGGGGGACTAGTTCTGAGCAGTTCTTC.

The genes are TRBV12-3 or TRBV12-4 and TRBJ2-4; TRBD1 might be the D (6 bases). The V and J ends lost 3 bases and 0 bases respectively, with 6 bases between them. This CDR3 comprises 14 residues. CDR3 in amino acids: CASSLGAAKNIQYF. Written as DNA, the CDR3 is TGTGCCAGCAGTTTGGGGGCAGCCAAAAACATTCAGTACTTC.